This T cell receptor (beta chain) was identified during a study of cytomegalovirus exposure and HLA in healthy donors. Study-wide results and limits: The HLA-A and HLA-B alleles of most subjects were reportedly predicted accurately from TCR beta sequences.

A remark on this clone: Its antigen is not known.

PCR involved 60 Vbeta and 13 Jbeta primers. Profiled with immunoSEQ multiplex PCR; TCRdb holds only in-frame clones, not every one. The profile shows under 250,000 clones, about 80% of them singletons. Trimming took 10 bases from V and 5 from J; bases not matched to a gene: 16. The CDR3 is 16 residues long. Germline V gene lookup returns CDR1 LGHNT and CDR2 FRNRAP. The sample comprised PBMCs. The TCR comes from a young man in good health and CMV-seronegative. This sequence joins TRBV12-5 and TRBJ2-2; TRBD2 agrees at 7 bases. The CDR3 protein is CATAKGEGAGTGELFF. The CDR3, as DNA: TGTGCTACAGCAAAAGGGGAGGGAGCGGGAACCGGGGAGCTGTTTTTT.